The T cell receptor (beta chain) under discussion was sequenced for a study of T cells in severe cutaneous drug reactions. For the study at large: Enrollment required a probable or definite RegiSCAR diagnosis of SJS/TEN or DRESS.

The CDR3 extends over 12 amino acids. Looked up from germline, CDR1 is SGHTA and CDR2 is FQGNSA. Libraries were made by iRepertoire multiplex PCR with TCR subtype-specific primers for bulk and single-cell sequencing. Following a re-call of the multiplex PCR reads, TCRdb has one entry per CDR3 protein and lacks DNA. This table holds fewer than 3,500 distinct CDR3 sequences. The patients sequenced had a carbamazepine-induced Stevens-Johnson syndrome or toxic epidermal necrolysis reaction. This clonotype is identified as large from frequency. The sample was cells from a skin blister. The receptor comes from a human donor with toxic epidermal necrolysis, a severe cutaneous drug reaction. V usage is TRBV7-2 and J usage is TRBJ2-1. CDR3 amino acids: CASSLERNEQFF.